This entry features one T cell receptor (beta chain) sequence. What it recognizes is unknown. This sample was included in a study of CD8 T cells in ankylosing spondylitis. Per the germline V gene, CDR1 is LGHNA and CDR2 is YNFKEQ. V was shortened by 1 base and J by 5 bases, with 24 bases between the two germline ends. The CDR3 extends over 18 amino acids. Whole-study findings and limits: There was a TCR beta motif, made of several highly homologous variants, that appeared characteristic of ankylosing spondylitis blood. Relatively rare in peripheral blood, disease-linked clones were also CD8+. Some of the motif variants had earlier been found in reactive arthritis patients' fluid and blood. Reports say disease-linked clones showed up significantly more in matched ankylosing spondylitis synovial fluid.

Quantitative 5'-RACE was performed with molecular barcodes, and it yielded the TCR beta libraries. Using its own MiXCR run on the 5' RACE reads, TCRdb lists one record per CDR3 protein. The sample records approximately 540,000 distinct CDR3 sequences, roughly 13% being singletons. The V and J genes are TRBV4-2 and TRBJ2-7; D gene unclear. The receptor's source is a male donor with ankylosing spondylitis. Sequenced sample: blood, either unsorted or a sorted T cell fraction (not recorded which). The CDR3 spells CASSQAGLARPNPHEQYF. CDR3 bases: TGTGCCAGCAGCCAAGCAGGCCTGGCTAGACCGAACCCCCACGAGCAGTACTTC.